The clone carrying this T cell receptor beta chain was observed at least ten times. Its antigen is not identified. The record originates from a study of blood T cells in healthy people across ages. A second PCR of 7 to 11 cycles used a sample-barcoded 5' primer and a J-beta primer mix. TCRdb called the 5' RACE reads again in MiXCR, with one record for every CDR3 protein. The repertoire holds some 1.5 million distinct CDR3 sequences, with 28% as singletons. General study points: One million T cells yielded diversity estimates that were considered underestimates. No conclusive comparison of naive versus antigen-experienced cells was possible with unsorted PBMCs. Unknown CMV status may confound age-related changes in expanded clones.

The CDR3 is made up of 15 amino acids. The junction had 3 bases not matched to a gene; V was cut back by 4 bases and J by 2 bases. Germline V gene lookup returns CDR1 SGHKS and CDR2 YYEKEE (reference sequence). The receptor was isolated from a woman between 25 and 40 years old in good health. The sequencing sample was made of blood. The J gene is TRBJ2-7, the V gene TRBV5-5; 13 bases are a match to TRBD2. CDR3 sequence: CASSQLAGGTYEQYF. As DNA, the CDR3 is TGTGCCAGCAGCCAACTAGCGGGAGGGACCTACGAGCAGTACTTC.